These 17 T cell receptor beta chains were all obtained from the same sample, sequenced in a study of T cells in Graves' hyperthyroidism and ophthalmopathy (dated by TCRdb to the late 2010s). Receptor libraries were prepared by multiplex PCR. The data were produced on an Illumina HiSeq 2000. The TCR beta CDR3 regions were amplified from the RNA transcripts. A first-round RT-PCR of the TCR CDR3 used the HTBI primer set with the Qiagen OneStep RT-PCR kit. The public reads were reprocessed in TCRdb via fastp at Q25 and MiXCR, keeping in-frame beta chains. Records with the same CDR3 protein are collapsed into one entry carrying the most frequent genes and DNA. The sample data list hundreds of thousands of distinct CDR3 sequences, and approximately 23% of these were observed just once. The leading ten clones occupy approximately 49% of the sample. Input material: blood. Receptors originate from a woman in her 70s with Graves' ophthalmopathy.

The J gene is TRBJ2-7, the V gene TRBV6-2 or TRBV6-3; 8 bases are a match to TRBD1. CDR3 size: 12 residues. Trimming cost V 5 bases and J 9 bases; bases outside gene matches: 6. Germline-derived CDR1 and CDR2 are MNHEY and SVGEGT. Here the CDR3 reads CASSAGTGSQYF. For the CDR3, the DNA is TGTGCCAGCAGTGCCGGGACAGGTTCGCAGTACTTC.

This clonotype was seen only a few times. The chain joins TRBV7-8 to TRBJ1-2, with 7 nucleotides matching TRBD1. Unmatched junction bases numbered 10, after V lost 4 bases and J lost 11 bases. This CDR3 comprises 13 residues. The germline gives CDR1 SGHVS, CDR2 FQNEAQ. The CDR3, as DNA: TGTGCCAGCAGCTCACGTAACAGGGGCGCTTACACCTTC. It yields the protein CASSSRNRGAYTF.

This clonotype was detected a few times. This may be a read error, as it is one base from a much larger clone. The chain combines TRBV28 with TRBJ2-7, with a weak D call TRBD1 (6 bases). V was shortened by 5 bases and J by 2 bases, with 25 bases between the two germline ends. The CDR3 has 18 residues. Germline CDR1 and CDR2: MDHEN and SYDVKM. The CDR3 protein is CASSPSALTGTQTYEQYF. CDR3 nucleotide sequence: TGTGCCAGCAGTCCTTCCGCACTCACCGGGACACAAACCTACGAGCAGTACTTC.

J is TRBJ1-5 and V is TRBV28, with D possibly TRBD1 on 6 matching bases. The CDR3 consists of 15 residues. Looked up from germline, CDR1 is MDHEN and CDR2 is SYDVKM. Trimming stripped 3 bases from V and 3 bases from J, with 12 bases between. This CDR3 reads CASSFKGVFNQPQHF. The CDR3 region has the DNA TGTGCCAGCAGTTTTAAGGGGGTATTCAATCAGCCCCAGCATTTT. The whole variable domain, remainder taken from reference TRBV28 and TRBJ1-5, is DVKVTQSSRYLVKRTGEKVFLECVQDMDHENMFWYRQDPGLGLRLIYFSYDVKMKEKGDIPEGYSVSREKKERFSLILESASTNQTSMYLCASSFKGVFNQPQHFGDGTRLSIL.

This clonotype appeared a single time. CDR3 DNA: TGTGCCAGCAGCCGGGCCTTCACTGAAGCTTTCTTT. This translates into CASSRAFTEAFF. The rearrangement links TRBV12-3 or TRBV12-4 to TRBJ1-1, with no clear D. V shed 6 bases and J shed 4 bases, with 9 bases lying between them. The CDR3 length is 12 residues.

The CDR3 is CSVGNRDTEAFF. The CDR3 DNA reads TGCAGCGTTGGGAACAGGGACACTGAAGCTTTCTTT. The V gene is TRBV29-1, the J gene TRBJ1-1; perhaps TRBD1 as D (6 bases). CDR1 is SQVTM, CDR2 ANQGSEA, per germline. CDR3 length: 12 amino acids. Between the trimmed V and J ends, which lost 4 bases and 3 bases, there was a span of 9 bases.

This clonotype was observed a few times. The chain employs TRBV9 and TRBJ1-1, with TRBD1 matching 8 bases. CDR3 length: 17 residues. Germline CDR1 reads SGDLS; CDR2 reads YYNGEE. The V segment lost 0 bases and the J segment 5 bases; nucleotides outside the gene matches: 12. CDR3 sequence (DNA): TGTGCCAGCAGCGTAGGTCTTCCGACAGGGGCTGAAACTGAAGCTTTCTTT. Its protein is CASSVGLPTGAETEAFF.

The chain links TRBV7-9 to TRBJ2-3; D not resolved. Germline loops: CDR1 SEHNR, CDR2 FQNEAQ (reference sequence). V lost 2 bases, J lost 2 bases, and 5 bases lay in between. The CDR3 is 13 residues long. CDR3 region: CASSLSHTDTQYF. CDR3 coding DNA: TGTGCCAGCAGCTTAAGCCACACAGATACGCAGTATTTT.

This clonotype has at least ten counts. This chain connects TRBV29-1 to TRBJ1-1, with D tentatively TRBD1 (6 bases). V shed 7 bases and J shed 4 bases, with 10 bases lying between them. The CDR3 spans 11 residues. The germline V gene has CDR1 SQVTM and CDR2 ANQGSEA. For the CDR3, the DNA is TGCAGCGCCAGGGGTGGCACTGAAGCTTTCTTT. Protein product: CSARGGTEAFF.

V gene TRBV20-1 combines with J gene TRBJ1-2, with 9 nucleotides matching TRBD1. From germline, CDR1 is DFQATT and CDR2 SNEGSKA (reference sequence). There are 12 residues in the CDR3. V was clipped by 3 bases and J by 8 bases; unmatched bases: 4. The CDR3: CSARGTGYGYTF. CDR3 nucleotides: TGCAGTGCTAGGGGGACAGGGTACGGCTACACCTTC.

Comments on this clonotype: This sequence may be a read error, since a much larger clone differs from it by one base. CDR3 DNA sequence: TGTGCCAGCAGTTTCGGCGGACAGGGGGCAGACTACACCTTC. Protein: CASSFGGQGADYTF. The chain is built from TRBV27 and TRBJ1-2, with 11 bases fitting TRBD1. The CDR3 covers 14 residues. Per germline, CDR1 MNHEY and CDR2 SMNVEV (reference sequence). V trimming: 3 bases; J trimming: 10 bases; junction bases outside the gene matches: 7.

This clonotype was recorded at least ten times. CDR3 in amino acids: CASSRLGVENTEAFF. DNA for the CDR3: TGTGCCAGCAGTCGCCTTGGGGTAGAGAACACTGAAGCTTTCTTT. The chain has TRBV6-1 and TRBJ1-1; no definite D call. The V end was cut by 5 bases, the J end by 1 base, with 14 bases between. The CDR3 runs 15 residues. Germline CDR1 and CDR2: MNHNS and SASEGT.

V gene TRBV4-1 combines with J gene TRBJ1-1, with a possible D match to TRBD1 (5 bases). Trimming took off 3 bases at V and 1 base at J, with 12 bases between the two ends. This CDR3 is built from 15 residues. Germline-derived CDR1 and CDR2 are MGHRA and YSYEKL. The CDR3 DNA is TGCGCCAGCAGCCATGGTGACAGAGAGAACACTGAAGCTTTCTTT. This translates into CASSHGDRENTEAFF.

This clonotype occurred many times. The V call is TRBV11-3, the J call TRBJ1-1, with no clear D. This CDR3 has 13 amino acids. Germline V lookup: CDR1 SGHNT, CDR2 YENEEA. Trimming left V 5 bases short and J 6 bases short, with 13 bases between. CDR3 bases: TGTGCCAGCAGCGAACGCGGGGTCGCTGAAGCTTTCTTT. This translates into CASSERGVAEAFF.

The chain is built from TRBV20-1 and TRBJ2-1; a possible D gene is TRBD2 (5 bases). The germline V gene has CDR1 DFQATT and CDR2 SNEGSKA (reference sequence). V gave up 4 bases and J gave up 10 bases, with 17 bases separating them. The CDR3 runs to 13 residues. The DNA for the CDR3 is TGCAGTGCTAAAGGACTTTTGGTGAACGAGCAGTTCTTC. Its protein is CSAKGLLVNEQFF.

This clonotype was observed a few times. V gene TRBV24-1 combines with J gene TRBJ2-2; 8 bases map to TRBD1. Germline values: CDR1 KGHDR, CDR2 SFDVKD. Losses at the gene ends were 2 bases for V and 6 bases for J; bases not matched to a gene: 4. The length of the CDR3 is 15 residues. The DNA for the CDR3 is TGTGCCACCAGTGATTCGGACAGGGTACCCGGGGAGCTGTTTTTT. Residues: CATSDSDRVPGELFF.

This clonotype was counted many times. The V gene is TRBV6-1, the J gene TRBJ1-1, with TRBD1 matching 8 bases. In germline, CDR1 is MNHNS, CDR2 SASEGT. The CDR3 length is 13 residues. The V gene end was trimmed by 6 bases and the J gene end by 11 bases; junction bases not matched to a gene: 11. The CDR3 is CASSPATGGLAFF. The CDR3 DNA reads TGTGCCAGCAGCCCCGCTACAGGGGGTTTGGCTTTCTTT.